A selection of T cell receptor beta chains follows, all from one sample in a study of blood T cell dynamics during melanoma immunotherapy. Method: immunoSEQ multiplex PCR; TCRdb's copy keeps in-frame clones and lacks some. The data hold some 25,000 clones, with around 90% observed a single time. This sample comprised blood, obtained from a patient treated with checkpoint blockade. The receptors were sampled from a human donor with melanoma. Both conserved end residues are part of each CDR3. A D gene is named only where the DNA matches it firmly. Size tells how often a clone was seen (once, few, many) or the class of an expanded clone, and some rows leave it out.

d_call j_call v_call clone_size cdr3_nt cdr3_aa
. TRBJ2-1 TRBV4-1 . TGCGCCAGCAGCCAAGATAGAACGGGAGCGACCAATGAGCAGTTCTTC CASSQDRTGATNEQFF
. TRBJ2-5 TRBV4-1 . TGCGCCAGCAGCCAAGGGTTTGGGGGACAAGAGACCCAGTACTTC CASSQGFGGQETQYF
. TRBJ1-5 TRBV27 . TGTGCCAGCACCCTTAGAAGGGGCGGGAATCAGCCCCAGCATTTT CASTLRRGGNQPQHF
. TRBJ1-4 TRBV2 once TGTGCCAGCAGGGCGTCGGGGTGGGCGAATGAAAAACTGTTTTTT CASRASGWANEKLFF
. TRBJ1-1 TRBV6-4 . TGTGCCAGCAGTCACAGGCCGAACACTGAAGCTTTCTTT CASSHRPNTEAFF
. TRBJ2-7 TRBV10-3 . TGTGCCATCAGTGAGTCAGCTGGTTACGAGCAGTACTTC CAISESAGYEQYF
. TRBJ2-1 TRBV28 . TGTGCCAGCAGTTTTCGGACAAGGAAAGATGAGCAGTTCTTC CASSFRTRKDEQFF
. TRBJ2-5 TRBV18 . TGTGCCAGCTCACCATGGGCCCAGGGGCTGGGGACCCAGTACTTC CASSPWAQGLGTQYF
. TRBJ2-7 TRBV7-3 . TGTGCCAGCAGCAATTCGGGTCCGGGGGAGCAGTACTTC CASSNSGPGEQYF
. TRBJ2-7 TRBV19 few TGTGCCAGTAGTATTGCGGCAGGGAGTTCCTACGAGCAGTACTTC CASSIAAGSSYEQYF
. TRBJ1-1 TRBV5-1 . TGCGCCAGCAGCTTGGGGACCCAGGGATTGGCTGAAGCTTTCTTT CASSLGTQGLAEAFF
. TRBJ2-7 TRBV6-5 . TGTGCCAGCAGTTTCGCCCCCCCTGCTAACTACGAGCAGTACTTC CASSFAPPANYEQYF
. TRBJ1-1 TRBV28 . TGTGCCAGCAGTTTATACAGGTTGAACACTGAAGCTTTCTTT CASSLYRLNTEAFF
. TRBJ2-1 TRBV7-2 . TGTGCCAGCAGCTTCGTCCCTCTTGATGAGCAGTTCTTC CASSFVPLDEQFF
. TRBJ2-3 TRBV6-5 . TGTGCCAGCAGTTACGTCGGGGGTGGGGATACGCAGTATTTT CASSYVGGGDTQYF
. TRBJ1-1 TRBV6-6 . TGTGCCAGCAGTTCAAGCTCGGGAGCTTTCTTT CASSSSSGAFF
. TRBJ2-7 TRBV2 . TGTGCCAGCAGTGACTTGTATTTGTTACTAGCAGATAACTACGAGCAGTACTTC CASSDLYLLLADNYEQYF
. TRBJ2-1 TRBV7-9 . TGTGCCAGCAGCTTACCCGGGAGTGGCTACAATGAGCAGTTCTTC CASSLPGSGYNEQFF
. TRBJ1-3 TRBV21-1 . TGTGCCAGCAGCAAACTCGCCAGCTCTGGAAACACCATATATTTT CASSKLASSGNTIYF
. TRBJ1-5 TRBV28 . TGTGCCAGCAGTTTATATAGTCAGCCCCAGCATTTT CASSLYSQPQHF
. TRBJ2-5 TRBV29-1 . TGCAGCGTTGCTGGCCCGGGACGCGGGACCCAGTACTTC CSVAGPGRGTQYF
TRBD2 TRBJ2-7 TRBV5-1 . TGCGCCAGCAGCCCTCTTTCTCCGGGACTAGCGGGAGTGTACGAGCAGTACTTC CASSPLSPGLAGVYEQYF
. TRBJ1-6 TRBV4-2 few TGTGCCAGCAGCCAAGAGGCAGTGGTTGGGGGGGTTGATTCACCCCTCCACTTT CASSQEAVVGGVDSPLHF
. TRBJ2-5 TRBV28 . TGTGCCAGCCGGAAAGGGGGTGAAGAGACCCAGTACTTC CASRKGGEETQYF
. TRBJ1-5 TRBV19 . TGTGCCAGTAGTAACGGGGAGGTGGATCAGCCCCAGCATTTT CASSNGEVDQPQHF
. TRBJ2-7 TRBV5-6 . TGTGCCAGCAGCCGGGGCCCCTACGAGCAGTACTTC CASSRGPYEQYF
TRBD2 TRBJ2-1 TRBV5-1 . TGCGCCAGCAGCTTGGGAGCGGGAGTCTTTAATGAGCAGTTCTTC CASSLGAGVFNEQFF
. TRBJ2-7 TRBV7-8 . TGTGCCAGCAGCTTACCCGGGTACGAGCAGTACTTC CASSLPGYEQYF
. TRBJ2-7 TRBV23-1 . TGCGCCAGCAGTCAATCGCCGGGATTCTACGAGCAGTACTTC CASSQSPGFYEQYF
. TRBJ1-4 TRBV25-1 . TGTGCCAGCAGTGGACAGTCAACTAATGAAAAACTGTTTTTT CASSGQSTNEKLFF
. TRBJ1-1 TRBV5-4 . TGTGCCAGCAGCTTAAGTCAGAACACTGAAGCTTTCTTT CASSLSQNTEAFF
TRBD2 TRBJ2-1 TRBV9 . TGTGCCAGCAGCGCTAGCGGGAGCTCCTACAATGAGCAGTTCTTC CASSASGSSYNEQFF
TRBD1 TRBJ1-1 TRBV6-6 . TGTGCCAGCAGGAAACAGGGGGGGGCGGAGAACACTGAAGCTTTCTTT CASRKQGGAENTEAFF
TRBD2 TRBJ2-1 TRBV7-2 . TGTGCCAGCAGCTTGCGGCTAGCGGGCGTACCCGCTTCCTACAATGAGCAGTTCTTC CASSLRLAGVPASYNEQFF
. TRBJ2-7 TRBV5-6 . TGTGCCAGCAGCTTGGTCCACTCCTACGAGCAGTACTTC CASSLVHSYEQYF
. TRBJ2-7 TRBV21-1 . TGTGCCAGCATCCCGACAGGATCCTACGAGCAGTACTTC CASIPTGSYEQYF
TRBD2 TRBJ2-7 TRBV6-1 . TGTGCCAGCCATACTAGCGGGAGCAGCAGGTACGAGCAGTACTTC CASHTSGSSRYEQYF
. TRBJ1-3 TRBV7-8 few TGTGCCAGCAGCTTAGTGCTGGGAGGCTCTGGAAACACCATATATTTT CASSLVLGGSGNTIYF
. TRBJ2-2 TRBV5-4 . TGTGCCAGCAGCCAAGGGACTGCGAACACCGGGGAGCTGTTTTTT CASSQGTANTGELFF
. TRBJ2-7 TRBV7-9 . TGTGCCAGCAGTCCAGGCAGACTAGGCGCCACCTACGAGCAGTACTTC CASSPGRLGATYEQYF
. TRBJ1-4 TRBV2 few TGTGCCAGCAGGACCCAGGACAGCAAAAATGAAAAACTGTTTTTT CASRTQDSKNEKLFF
. TRBJ2-1 TRBV5-6 . TGTGCCAGCAGCTTTGGGGCGGAGTTCTCCTACAATGAGCAGTTCTTC CASSFGAEFSYNEQFF
TRBD1 TRBJ1-1 TRBV10-3 once TGTGCCATCAGTGGACAGGGGAACACTGAAGCTTTCTTT CAISGQGNTEAFF
. TRBJ2-7 TRBV7-9 . TGTGCCAGCAGCCACCCCACTGGTGGGGTAGCCTACGAGCAGTACTTC CASSHPTGGVAYEQYF
TRBD2 TRBJ2-3 TRBV7-6 . TGTGCCAGCAGCTTCGTGGCGGGACTAGCGGACACGCAGTATTTT CASSFVAGLADTQYF
. TRBJ1-1 TRBV4-1 . TGCGCCAGCACTATAATGGGCGGGAGGACTGAAGCTTTCTTT CASTIMGGRTEAFF
. TRBJ2-5 TRBV7-7 . TGTGCCAGCAGCTTAGCTGCGGTTGAGACCCAGTACTTC CASSLAAVETQYF
. TRBJ1-6 TRBV6-5 . TGTGCCAGCAGTTATCGGGAGGGGGCCTATAATTCACCCCTCCACTTT CASSYREGAYNSPLHF
. TRBJ2-5 TRBV11-2 . TGTGCCAGCAGCTTTATCCCAGCGGGAGAGACCCAGTACTTC CASSFIPAGETQYF
. TRBJ2-3 TRBV27 . TGTGCCAGCCTCAGGGTTGGCACAGATACGCAGTATTTT CASLRVGTDTQYF
. TRBJ1-3 TRBV6-5 . TGTGCCAGCAGTGACACCGACTCTGGAAACACCATATATTTT CASSDTDSGNTIYF
. TRBJ2-5 TRBV7-6 . TGTGCCAGCAGCTTAACCTTGGACATCCAAGAGACCCAGTACTTC CASSLTLDIQETQYF
TRBD2 TRBJ2-3 TRBV11-2 . TGTGCCAGCAGTCGGGTCCTAGCGGAGGGAAGCACAGATACGCAGTATTTT CASSRVLAEGSTDTQYF
. TRBJ2-2 TRBV29-1 . TGCAGCGTGGCCCAGCCCACCGGGGAGCTGTTTTTT CSVAQPTGELFF
. TRBJ1-1 TRBV7-9 . TGTGCCAGCAGCTTAGCATCAGTGAACACTGAAGCTTTCTTT CASSLASVNTEAFF
. TRBJ2-1 TRBV5-1 . TGCGCCAGCAGCTTGGTTCCTAGCGCCCGGTCCGCCGGTTACAATGAGCAGTTCTTC CASSLVPSARSAGYNEQFF
. TRBJ1-2 TRBV14 . TGTGCCAGCAGCCAGTCAGGGTCTCATGGCTACACCTTC CASSQSGSHGYTF
. TRBJ1-1 TRBV5-1 once TGCGCCAGCAGCTTGGCCGTTCGCTTTGAAGCTTTCTTT CASSLAVRFEAFF
. TRBJ1-4 TRBV19 . TGTGCCAGTAGTCTCCGCTCCGGACAGCGGGTGAATGAAAAACTGTTTTTT CASSLRSGQRVNEKLFF